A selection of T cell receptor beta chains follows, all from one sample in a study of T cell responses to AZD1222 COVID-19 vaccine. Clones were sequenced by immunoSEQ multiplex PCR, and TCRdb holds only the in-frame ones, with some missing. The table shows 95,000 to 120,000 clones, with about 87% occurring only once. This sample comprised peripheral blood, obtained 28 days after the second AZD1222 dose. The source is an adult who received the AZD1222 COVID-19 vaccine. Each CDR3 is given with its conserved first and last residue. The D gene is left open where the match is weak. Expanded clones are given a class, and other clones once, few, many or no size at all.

CASSGVGASYEQYF | TGTGCCAGCAGCGGGGTGGGGGCCTCCTACGAGCAGTACTTC | NA | TRBJ2-7 | TRBV5-6 | NA
CASSPASRGARTEAFF | TGTGCCAGCTCACCAGCTTCTCGGGGAGCGCGGACTGAAGCTTTCTTT | NA | TRBJ1-1 | TRBV18 | NA
CASSLVGSGDEQYF | TGTGCCAGCAGCTTAGTTGGTTCGGGGGACGAGCAGTACTTC | NA | TRBJ2-7 | TRBV7-9 | once
CASNRGETQYF | TGTGCCAGCAACAGGGGAGAGACCCAGTACTTC | TRBD1 | TRBJ2-5 | TRBV25-1 | NA
CASSQGVVKETQYF | TGCGCCAGCAGCCAAGGGGTAGTAAAAGAGACCCAGTACTTC | NA | TRBJ2-5 | TRBV4-3 | NA
CASSLDREIYNEQFF | TGTGCCAGCAGCCTGGACAGGGAAATATACAATGAGCAGTTCTTC | TRBD1 | TRBJ2-1 | TRBV5-7 | NA
CASSPGPGQGAENTEAFF | TGTGCCAGCAGCCCCGGGCCGGGACAGGGGGCAGAGAACACTGAAGCTTTCTTT | TRBD1 | TRBJ1-1 | TRBV5-6 | NA
CASSFRTGYGYTF | TGTGCCAGCAGTTTCCGGACAGGCTATGGCTACACCTTC | TRBD1 | TRBJ1-2 | TRBV28 | NA
CASSQDPGGASFSPLHF | TGCGCCAGCAGCCAAGACCCCGGGGGGGCATCGTTTTCACCCCTCCACTTT | NA | TRBJ1-6 | TRBV4-3 | once
CAISDRGGGYTF | TGTGCCATCAGTGACAGGGGCGGTGGCTACACCTTC | NA | TRBJ1-2 | TRBV10-3 | NA
CASSLSGGKSTEAFF | TGCGCCAGCAGCTTGTCTGGGGGGAAGAGCACTGAAGCTTTCTTT | NA | TRBJ1-1 | TRBV5-1 | NA
CASSYSGQGHTIYF | TGTGCCAGCAGTTACTCCGGACAGGGCCACACCATATATTTT | TRBD1 | TRBJ1-3 | TRBV6-5 | NA
CASSLERQRNTIYF | TGTGCCAGCAGCTTAGAGCGTCAGAGAAACACCATATATTTT | NA | TRBJ1-3 | TRBV11-3 | once
CAISELNRGTSSYNEQFF | TGTGCCATCAGTGAGTTAAATAGAGGGACTAGCTCCTACAATGAGCAGTTCTTC | TRBD2 | TRBJ2-1 | TRBV10-3 | NA
CASSQVVGGETQYF | TGTGCCAGCAGCCAAGTAGTAGGCGGAGAGACCCAGTACTTC | NA | TRBJ2-5 | TRBV14 | once
CASSFLDTDTQYF | TGTGCCAGCAGTTTTCTGGACACAGATACGCAGTATTTT | NA | TRBJ2-3 | TRBV12-3/TRBV12-4 | NA
CSAGQDYGYTF | TGCAGCGCTGGACAGGACTATGGCTACACCTTC | TRBD1 | TRBJ1-2 | TRBV29-1 | NA
CASSQTGTNYGYTF | TGTGCCAGCAGCCAGACAGGGACCAACTATGGCTACACCTTC | TRBD1 | TRBJ1-2 | TRBV7-2 | once
CASSQGPLNTEAFF | TGTGCCAGCAGCCAAGGACCGTTGAACACTGAAGCTTTCTTT | NA | TRBJ1-1 | TRBV3-1/TRBV3-2 | NA
CASSFYGTGAYEQYF | TGTGCCAGCAGCTTTTATGGGACAGGGGCCTACGAGCAGTACTTC | TRBD1 | TRBJ2-7 | TRBV11-2 | few
CASSQESRYNEQFF | TGCGCCAGCAGCCAAGAGTCCAGGTACAATGAGCAGTTCTTC | NA | TRBJ2-1 | TRBV5-1 | NA
CASSFSLQPQHF | TGTGCCAGCAGTTTTTCACTTCAGCCCCAGCATTTT | NA | TRBJ1-5 | TRBV28 | NA
CASQQGVGLRAFF | TGTGCCAGTCAACAGGGGGTAGGGCTGAGAGCTTTCTTT | TRBD1 | TRBJ1-1 | TRBV12-3/TRBV12-4 | NA
CSASLPTGSPRETQYF | TGCAGTGCTAGTCTGCCAACGGGGTCCCCTCGGGAGACCCAGTACTTC | NA | TRBJ2-5 | TRBV20-1 | NA
CASSGGQGASPQHF | TGTGCCAGCAGTGGGGGGCAGGGGGCCTCGCCCCAGCATTTT | TRBD1 | TRBJ1-5 | TRBV2 | many
CASSESTDTQYF | TGTGCCAGCAGTGAAAGCACAGATACGCAGTATTTT | NA | TRBJ2-3 | TRBV6-1 | NA